The 4 T cell receptor beta chains presented below share a single source sample, sequenced in a study of blood T cell repertoires in COVID-19. The repertoire was sequenced with immunoSEQ multiplex PCR; TCRdb's copy has only in-frame clones and lacks some. Among around 260,000 clones listed, around 86% were seen once. Sequencing was carried out using peripheral blood. The receptors were sampled from a woman aged 40 to 50 who had recovered from COVID-19.

The chain is built from TRBV10-3 and TRBJ2-7; TRBD1 is a possible D gene (6 bases). The CDR3 contains 13 residues. Trimming removed 11 bases from V and 3 bases from J, with 17 bases in between. Germline V gives CDR1 ENHRY, CDR2 SYGVKD. CDR3 protein: CASGLRDIYEQYF. The CDR3 coding sequence is TGTGCCTCGGGGTTACGGGACATCTACGAGCAGTACTTC.

Only a few counts were recorded for this clone. V gene TRBV18 combines with J gene TRBJ2-7; 11 bases align to TRBD1. Germline V lookup: CDR1 KGHSH, CDR2 LQKENI. V shed 3 bases and J 2 bases; nucleotides not matched to a gene: 9. This CDR3 is built from 17 residues. The CDR3 here is CASSPDRPGQGAYEQYF. The CDR3 nucleotides read TGTGCCAGCTCACCCGATAGGCCGGGACAGGGGGCCTACGAGCAGTACTTC.

This chain links TRBV3-1 (or the pseudogene TRBV3-2) with TRBJ2-5, with 9 bases aligning to TRBD2. The trim removed 1 base at V and 2 bases at J, leaving 5 bases unmatched. This CDR3 spans 16 amino acids. The germline gives CDR1 LGHDT, CDR2 YNNKEL (reference sequence). The DNA of the CDR3 is TGTGCCAGCAGCCAAGTCAAGCTAGCGGGACAAGAGACCCAGTACTTC. It is translated as CASSQVKLAGQETQYF.

The chain carries TRBV30 and TRBJ1-2, with 8 positions matching TRBD1. Trimming took 0 bases from V and 6 from J; bases not matched to a gene: 9. CDR3 length equals 15 residues. Germline lookup yields CDR1 GTSNPN and CDR2 SVGIG (reference sequence). CDR3 protein: CAWSVSVAGGHGYTF. CDR3 nucleotide sequence: TGTGCCTGGAGTGTATCTGTGGCAGGGGGCCATGGCTACACCTTC.